This TCR beta chain was captured by sequencing in a study of naive CD8 T cells in extremely preterm neonates. Some clones are missing from TCRdb's copy, which holds only in-frame ones; the method was immunoSEQ multiplex PCR. The table lists several thousand clones, around 98% of them singletons. Trimming cost V 6 bases and J 6 bases; bases outside gene matches: 9. Looked up from germline, CDR1 is MNHEY and CDR2 is SVGAGI. The length of the CDR3 is 14 residues. A note on this clone: Antigen unknown.

The study's findings and limits: Preterm neonates shared more CDR3 nucleotide sequences (around 2.5%) than older groups. iChao1 richness was lowest in preterm neonates, significantly versus all ages.

Material: naive CD8+ T cells from blood. The receptor comes from a human donor in good health. The V call is TRBV6-5, the J call TRBJ2-7; 9 bases are a match to TRBD2. The CDR3, as DNA: TGTGCCAGCAGCTTCTCCGGGACTAGCAGCGAGCAGTACTTC. Protein: CASSFSGTSSEQYF.